Listed here are 6 T cell receptor beta chains from one sample, sequenced in a study of CD8 T cells in Susac syndrome. A quantity of about 0.5 to 1 ug RNA underwent reverse transcription using random hexamers. TCRdb reprocessed the immunoSEQ multiplex PCR reads with MiXCR, giving one entry per CDR3 protein. The sample includes under 95,000 distinct CDR3 sequences, just under 95% of them seen just once. Source material: CD4+ T cells from PBMCs. The receptors come from a human donor with Susac syndrome.

This clonotype has a handful of counts. The chain has TRBV11-2 and TRBJ1-2, with a possible D match to TRBD1 (5 bases). This CDR3 is built from 12 residues. Trimming left V 0 bases short and J 6 bases short, with 5 bases between. Germline V gives CDR1 SGHAT, CDR2 FQNNGV. The CDR3 bases are TGTGCCAGCAGCTTAGAGGGGGATGGCTACACCTTC. It is translated as CASSLEGDGYTF.

V gene TRBV12-5 combines with J gene TRBJ1-5; D call uncertain. CDR3 length equals 13 residues. The germline V gene has CDR1 LGHNT and CDR2 FRNRAP. Trimming took 3 bases from V and 0 from J, leaving 3 bases between them. The CDR3 DNA follows: TGTGCTAGTGGTTTTGGTAGCAATCAGCCCCAGCATTTT. Its translation is CASGFGSNQPQHF.

This chain joins TRBV28 and TRBJ1-6; D unclear. CDR3 size: 12 residues. Per the germline V gene, CDR1 is MDHEN and CDR2 is SYDVKM. Trimming took off 6 bases at V and 7 bases at J, with 7 bases between the two ends. CDR3 region: CASRERNSPLHF. CDR3 nucleotides: TGTGCCAGCAGAGAGAGAAATTCACCCCTCCACTTT.

V and J are TRBV12-3 or TRBV12-4 and TRBJ2-5; a possible D gene is TRBD1 (6 bases). The CDR3 runs 13 residues. Trimming pared 3 bases from V and 5 bases from J, leaving 10 bases between. CDR3 sequence reads: CASSFQGKETQYF. CDR3 bases: TGTGCCAGCAGTTTTCAGGGGAAGGAGACCCAGTACTTC.

This clonotype has a single count. The chain joins TRBV7-8 to TRBJ1-5; the D gene is possibly TRBD1 (5 bases). V shed 5 bases and J shed 5 bases, with 25 bases lying between them. CDR1 is SGHVS, CDR2 FQNEAQ, per germline. The CDR3 spans 18 residues. The DNA for the CDR3 is TGTGCCAGCAGCCGACAACGGGACTGGGGCGCGGGGGATCAGCCCCAGCATTTT. As protein: CASSRQRDWGAGDQPQHF.

The chain links TRBV12-3 or TRBV12-4 to TRBJ2-3; 9 bases line up with TRBD2. This CDR3 is built from 14 residues. The J segment lost 1 base and the V segment lost 4 bases, leaving 0 bases of the junction unmatched. In nucleotides, the CDR3 is TGTGCCAGCAGTTCTAGCGGGGGCACAGATACGCAGTATTTT. It codes for CASSSSGGTDTQYF.